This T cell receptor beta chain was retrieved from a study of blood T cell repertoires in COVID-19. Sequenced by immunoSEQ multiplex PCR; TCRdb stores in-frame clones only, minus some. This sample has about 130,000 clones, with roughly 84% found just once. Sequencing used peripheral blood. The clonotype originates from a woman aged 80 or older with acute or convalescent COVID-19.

Here the CDR3 reads CVDHSSRNWAEAFF. The CDR3 DNA follows: TGTGTCGACCATAGTTCGAGGAATTGGGCTGAAGCTTTCTTT. The chain recombines TRBV3-1 (or the pseudogene TRBV3-2) with TRBJ1-1; D is ambiguous. The germline CDR1 and CDR2 sequences are LGHDT and YNNKEL (reference sequence). This CDR3 comprises 14 residues.